A selection of T cell receptor beta chains follows, all from one sample in a study of graft-versus-host responses after intestinal transplantation. Libraries were prepared by immunoSEQ multiplex PCR; TCRdb keeps only in-frame clonotypes and omits some of them. The data show about 80,000 clones, about 90% seen once. The sample was PBMCs, taken 98 days after intestinal transplantation. These receptor sequences come from a human patient who received an intestinal transplant, so some T cells may come from the graft donor. Each CDR3 is given with its conserved first and last residue. D genes are given only for firm matches. Not every row has a clone size; where given, it reads once, few, many or a size class.

clone size,D gene,V gene,CDR3 length,J gene,CDR3 protein,CDR3 DNA
once,NA,TRBV6-5,16,TRBJ2-5,CASSYSVWGEEETQYF,TGTGCCAGCAGTTACTCGGTGTGGGGGGAGGAAGAGACCCAGTACTTC
NA,NA,TRBV4-1,14,TRBJ2-7,CASSQVVSSYEQYF,TGCGCCAGCAGCCAAGTCGTTAGCTCCTACGAGCAGTACTTC
NA,NA,TRBV16,13,TRBJ1-1,CASSPGVGTEAFF,TGTGCCAGCAGCCCCGGCGTGGGCACTGAAGCTTTCTTT
once,TRBD2,TRBV4-2,19,TRBJ2-1,CASSLPASGGLSSYNEQFF,TGTGCCAGCAGTCTCCCGGCTAGCGGGGGCCTTAGCTCCTACAATGAGCAGTTCTTC
NA,NA,TRBV7-8,15,TRBJ2-6,CASSWQYSGANVLTF,TGTGCCAGCAGCTGGCAGTACTCTGGGGCCAACGTCCTGACTTTC
NA,TRBD1,TRBV13,13,TRBJ2-5,CASSTTGEETQYF,TGTGCCAGCAGTACAACAGGGGAAGAGACCCAGTACTTC
NA,TRBD2,TRBV28,14,TRBJ2-7,CASSFSLAVYEQYF,TGTGCCAGCAGTTTCTCGCTAGCGGTCTACGAGCAGTACTTC
NA,TRBD2,TRBV11-3,14,TRBJ2-7,CASSSTSGGDEQYF,TGTGCCAGCAGCTCGACTAGCGGAGGCGACGAGCAGTACTTC
once,NA,TRBV11-2,15,TRBJ2-1,CASSHLRGSYNEQFF,TGTGCCAGCAGCCATCTTAGGGGTTCATACAATGAGCAGTTCTTC
NA,NA,TRBV27,19,TRBJ2-1,CASSLYGRVVTSSYNEQFF,TGTGCCAGCAGTTTATATGGCAGGGTAGTCACGAGCTCCTACAATGAGCAGTTCTTC
NA,NA,TRBV9,15,TRBJ1-2,CASSGADMNNYGYTF,TGTGCCAGCAGCGGGGCGGACATGAACAACTATGGCTACACCTTC
once,NA,TRBV30,12,TRBJ1-2,CAWNGGSYGYTF,TGTGCCTGGAATGGGGGCAGCTATGGCTACACCTTC
NA,NA,TRBV20-1,11,TRBJ2-3,CSASSTDTQYF,TGCAGTGCTTCTAGCACAGATACGCAGTATTTT
NA,NA,TRBV6-1,11,TRBJ2-3,CASSEADTQYF,TGTGCCAGCAGTGAAGCGGATACGCAGTATTTT
NA,NA,TRBV27,13,TRBJ2-7,CASSVGPSYEQYF,TGTGCCAGCAGTGTTGGGCCATCCTACGAGCAGTACTTC
NA,NA,TRBV7-6,15,TRBJ1-1,CASSLETGVVTEAFF,TGTGCCAGCAGCTTAGAGACAGGCGTGGTCACTGAAGCTTTCTTT
once,TRBD2,TRBV30,17,TRBJ2-1,CACAKGVAGHWFNEQFF,TGTGCCTGCGCGAAGGGGGTAGCGGGGCACTGGTTCAATGAGCAGTTCTTC
NA,NA,TRBV28,11,TRBJ1-5,CASSFGQPQHF,TGTGCCAGCAGTTTCGGTCAGCCCCAGCATTTT
NA,NA,TRBV5-1,15,TRBJ1-2,CASSLVASFTYGYTF,TGCGCCAGCAGCTTGGTAGCTAGCTTCACCTATGGCTACACCTTC
NA,TRBD1,TRBV2,14,TRBJ2-3,CASRSGQLTDTQYF,TGTGCCAGCAGGTCGGGACAGCTCACAGATACGCAGTATTTT
NA,TRBD2,TRBV4-1,15,TRBJ2-7,CASSLRLAGVYEQYF,TGCGCCAGCAGCCTTCGACTAGCGGGAGTTTACGAGCAGTACTTC
NA,NA,TRBV14,13,TRBJ2-1,CASRPWGGNEQFF,TGTGCCAGCAGACCATGGGGAGGCAATGAGCAGTTCTTC
few,TRBD2,TRBV7-9,15,TRBJ2-7,CASRPTSGSKYEQYF,TGTGCCAGCAGACCCACTAGCGGGAGTAAGTACGAGCAGTACTTC
NA,NA,TRBV4-1,14,TRBJ2-5,CASSHSSGGETQYF,TGCGCCAGCAGCCACTCGTCTGGGGGGGAGACCCAGTACTTC
NA,TRBD2,TRBV28,16,TRBJ2-7,CASSLLPGTINYEQYF,TGTGCCAGCAGTTTACTCCCCGGGACTATCAACTACGAGCAGTACTTC
once,NA,TRBV25-1,17,TRBJ1-1,CASSVSGPSGVYTEAFF,TGTGCCAGCAGTGTTAGCGGCCCCAGCGGAGTATACACTGAAGCTTTCTTT
NA,TRBD1,TRBV29-1,14,TRBJ2-2,CSVVQGLNTGELFF,TGCAGCGTGGTACAGGGGCTGAACACCGGGGAGCTGTTTTTT
NA,TRBD2,TRBV4-2,16,TRBJ2-7,CASSRGGTHHSYEQYF,TGTGCCAGCAGCCGGGGGGGGACCCACCATTCCTACGAGCAGTACTTC
NA,NA,TRBV18,15,TRBJ1-1,CASSRRQVIGTEAFF,TGTGCCAGCTCACGACGACAGGTGATAGGGACTGAAGCTTTCTTT
NA,NA,TRBV6-1,17,TRBJ2-7,CASSEAINTPPGYEQYF,TGTGCCAGCAGTGAAGCCATAAACACCCCACCCGGGTACGAGCAGTACTTC
NA,TRBD1,TRBV19,14,TRBJ2-5,CASSIGGTGGTQYF,TGTGCCAGTAGTATTGGGGGGACAGGAGGGACCCAGTACTTC
NA,NA,TRBV19,15,TRBJ2-3,CASSIAGTYTDTQYF,TGTGCCAGTAGTATAGCGGGGACATACACAGATACGCAGTATTTT
NA,TRBD2,TRBV29-1,12,TRBJ2-5,CSVAGTKGSQYF,TGCAGCGTTGCGGGGACTAAAGGGTCCCAGTACTTC
NA,NA,TRBV20-1,11,TRBJ2-5,CSVPNPETQYF,TGCAGTGTCCCCAACCCAGAGACCCAGTACTTC
NA,NA,TRBV5-6,14,TRBJ1-1,CASNPFQGYTEAFF,TGTGCCAGCAACCCTTTTCAGGGGTACACTGAAGCTTTCTTT
once,NA,TRBV13,18,TRBJ2-4,CASSPYPGQAEGGNIQYF,TGTGCCAGCAGCCCCTACCCCGGACAGGCGGAGGGGGGAAACATTCAGTACTTC
NA,TRBD2,TRBV27,12,TRBJ2-3,CASSPLAGAMYF,TGTGCCAGCAGTCCGCTAGCGGGAGCAATGTATTTT
NA,NA,TRBV7-3,14,TRBJ2-2,CASSLTTDTGELFF,TGTGCCAGCAGCTTAACGACAGACACCGGGGAGCTGTTTTTT
NA,NA,TRBV28,12,TRBJ1-2,CASSLGRYGYTF,TGTGCCAGCAGTTTAGGGCGCTATGGCTACACCTTC
NA,NA,TRBV5-1,12,TRBJ2-3,CASGTSTDTQYF,TGCGCCAGCGGGACTAGCACAGATACGCAGTATTTT
NA,TRBD2,TRBV6-5,15,TRBJ2-1,CASRRGLAGYNEQFF,TGTGCCAGCAGGCGGGGACTAGCGGGGTACAATGAGCAGTTCTTC
once,TRBD2,TRBV9,17,TRBJ2-3,CASSVDPLAGGPDTQYF,TGTGCCAGCAGCGTAGATCCCCTAGCGGGGGGGCCAGATACGCAGTATTTT
NA,NA,TRBV5-1,14,TRBJ2-6,CASSQGSGANVLTF,TGCGCCAGCAGCCAGGGCTCTGGGGCCAACGTCCTGACTTTC
NA,NA,TRBV21-1,21,TRBJ2-1,CASSKAATGTSGPSSYNEQFF,TGTGCCAGCAGCAAAGCTGCCACCGGGACTAGCGGGCCGAGCTCCTACAATGAGCAGTTCTTC
NA,NA,TRBV11-2,15,TRBJ1-3,CASSLARFSGNTIYF,TGTGCCAGCAGCTTAGCACGGTTCTCTGGAAACACCATATATTTT
NA,NA,TRBV5-1,14,TRBJ2-3,CASSLEVDTDTQYF,TGCGCCAGCAGCTTGGAAGTCGACACAGATACGCAGTATTTT
NA,TRBD1,TRBV9,14,TRBJ2-7,CASSVGQGPYEQYF,TGTGCCAGCAGCGTGGGACAGGGACCTTACGAGCAGTACTTC
NA,TRBD2,TRBV4-1,20,TRBJ2-3,CASSQAPWGRVLAGVDTQYF,TGCGCCAGCAGCCAAGCCCCCTGGGGGCGCGTACTAGCGGGAGTTGATACGCAGTATTTT
NA,TRBD2,TRBV27,15,TRBJ2-1,CASSSGTSGQNEQFF,TGTGCCAGCAGTTCCGGGACTAGCGGTCAGAATGAGCAGTTCTTC